The T cell receptor beta chain under discussion was sequenced for a study of T cell repertoires in cytomegalovirus infection. Study summary: CMV infection and matching HLA type were both indicated by public TCR beta signatures.

This clonotype appeared many times. TCRdb re-called the reads through MiXCR, storing one row per CDR3 protein. Among about 260,000 distinct CDR3 sequences listed, approximately 13% were seen once. Input material: PBMCs. The TCR was taken from a human donor in good health (CMV status not recorded). Some clones in this sample may be carry-over from other donors' samples.

The CDR3 loop is CASSLTSTGSRDYGYTF. Written as DNA, the CDR3 is TGTGCCAGCAGCTTGACAAGCACAGGGTCGCGTGACTATGGCTACACCTTC. The chain recombines TRBV7-2 with TRBJ1-2; TRBD1 is a possible D gene (6 bases). CDR3 length: 17 residues. V dropped 3 bases and J dropped 3 bases, with 20 bases sitting between them. Germline V gene sequence: CDR1 SGHTA, CDR2 FQGNSA.